The clone carrying this TCR beta chain was detected only a few times. Using its own MiXCR run on the 5' RACE reads, TCRdb lists one record per CDR3 protein. The data show around 550,000 distinct CDR3 sequences, about 19% seen once. V was cut by 7 bases and J by 9 bases, with 19 bases left in between. The CDR3 is made up of 14 amino acids. CDR1 SGHTA and CDR2 FQGNSA come from the germline V gene. This sample is drawn from a study of T cells after yellow fever vaccination. The TCR originated in a man aged 25-40 years who received the YFV17D yellow fever vaccine. The chain carries TRBV7-2 and TRBJ2-1; D tentatively reads TRBD1 or TRBD2 (6 bases each). This material consisted of PBMCs, taken 15 days after the yellow fever booster vaccination. This CDR3 is CASIPYITGAEQFF. CDR3 DNA: TGTGCCAGCATCCCGTATATCACGGGGGCTGAGCAGTTCTTC.